Listed below are T cell receptor beta chains from one sample, sequenced in a study of post-analysis software for immune sequencing data. Using its own MiXCR run on the PCR reads, TCRdb lists one record per CDR3 protein. The profile shows 600,000 to 700,000 distinct CDR3 sequences, 55% to 60% of them singletons. Input material: blood. The receptor set was obtained from a girl aged 2-10 years with multiple sclerosis. Each CDR3 is given with its conserved first and last residue. The order of the fields is V gene, J gene, clone size, D gene, CDR3 protein, CDR3 DNA. A D gene is named only where the DNA matches it firmly. Clone size is given for some rows only: seen once, a few or many times, or a class if the clone is expanded.

v_gene: TRBV12-3/TRBV12-4; j_gene: TRBJ2-3; abundance: .; d_gene: TRBD2; CDR3aa: CASSLKRGQERERFTDTQYF; CDR3nt: TGTGCCAGCAGTTTGAAGCGGGGGCAGGAGCGGGAGAGATTCACAGATACGCAGTATTTT
v_gene: TRBV6-4; j_gene: TRBJ2-3; abundance: once; d_gene: TRBD1; CDR3aa: CASSAQGTGGTQYF; CDR3nt: TGTGCCAGCAGTGCCCAAGGGACAGGTGGCACGCAGTATTTT
v_gene: TRBV3-1; j_gene: TRBJ2-1; abundance: .; d_gene: TRBD2; CDR3aa: CASSQEWSTGLGNEQFF; CDR3nt: TGTGCCAGCAGCCAAGAGTGGAGTACCGGACTAGGGAATGAGCAGTTCTTC
v_gene: TRBV12-3/TRBV12-4; j_gene: TRBJ2-4; abundance: .; d_gene: .; CDR3aa: CASSLEASEDIQYF; CDR3nt: TGTGCCAGCAGTTTAGAGGCATCCGAGGACATTCAGTACTTC
v_gene: TRBV20-1; j_gene: TRBJ2-1; abundance: few; d_gene: .; CDR3aa: CSASGLATLANNEQFF; CDR3nt: TGCAGTGCTAGTGGCTTAGCGACATTAGCCAACAATGAGCAGTTCTTC
v_gene: TRBV29-1; j_gene: TRBJ2-1; abundance: .; d_gene: .; CDR3aa: CSATARAFNNEQFF; CDR3nt: TGCAGCGCTACTGCAAGGGCTTTCAACAATGAGCAGTTCTTC
v_gene: TRBV7-3; j_gene: TRBJ2-7; abundance: once; d_gene: .; CDR3aa: CASSLQGSRGDEQYF; CDR3nt: TGTGCCAGCAGCTTACAGGGGAGCCGGGGGGACGAGCAGTACTTC
v_gene: TRBV20-1; j_gene: TRBJ2-1; abundance: .; d_gene: TRBD2; CDR3aa: CSARPGLAIYNEQFF; CDR3nt: TGCAGTGCTAGACCGGGACTAGCGATCTACAATGAGCAGTTCTTC
v_gene: TRBV7-2; j_gene: TRBJ1-1; abundance: .; d_gene: .; CDR3aa: CASSLIQTEAFF; CDR3nt: TGTGCCAGCAGCTTAATACAGACTGAAGCTTTCTTT
v_gene: TRBV4-1; j_gene: TRBJ2-7; abundance: .; d_gene: .; CDR3aa: CASSQAFPSDDEQYF; CDR3nt: TGCGCCAGCAGCCAAGCCTTTCCTAGCGACGACGAGCAGTACTTC
v_gene: TRBV5-5; j_gene: TRBJ2-1; abundance: once; d_gene: .; CDR3aa: CASSLQTDSYNEQFF; CDR3nt: TGTGCCAGCAGCTTGCAGACGGACTCCTACAATGAGCAGTTCTTC
v_gene: TRBV20-1; j_gene: TRBJ2-5; abundance: .; d_gene: .; CDR3aa: CSARSRVSEETQYF; CDR3nt: TGCAGTGCTAGGTCTAGGGTCAGCGAAGAGACCCAGTACTTC
v_gene: TRBV12-3/TRBV12-4; j_gene: TRBJ1-2; abundance: few; d_gene: .; CDR3aa: CASSFRFGYTF; CDR3nt: TGTGCCAGCAGTTTCCGCTTCGGCTACACCTTC
v_gene: TRBV7-2; j_gene: TRBJ2-7; abundance: .; d_gene: .; CDR3aa: CASSPLHYEQYF; CDR3nt: TGTGCCAGCTCGCCCCTCCACTACGAGCAGTACTTC
v_gene: TRBV12-3/TRBV12-4; j_gene: TRBJ2-6; abundance: few; d_gene: .; CDR3aa: CASSPLDGANLGEANVLTF; CDR3nt: TGTGCCAGCAGTCCGCTAGACGGAGCCAATCTCGGTGAGGCCAACGTCCTGACTTTC
v_gene: TRBV6-5; j_gene: TRBJ1-2; abundance: .; d_gene: .; CDR3aa: CASSDRPYGYTF; CDR3nt: TGTGCCAGTTCCGACAGGCCGTATGGCTACACCTTC
v_gene: TRBV4-2; j_gene: TRBJ2-7; abundance: few; d_gene: .; CDR3aa: CASSQDERQGDPFEQYF; CDR3nt: TGTGCCAGCAGCCAAGATGAAAGGCAGGGCGACCCCTTCGAGCAGTACTTC
v_gene: TRBV12-3/TRBV12-4; j_gene: TRBJ2-1; abundance: .; d_gene: TRBD1; CDR3aa: CASSFATGVWNEQFF; CDR3nt: TGTGCCAGCAGTTTCGCGACAGGGGTGTGGAATGAGCAGTTCTTC
v_gene: TRBV6-5; j_gene: TRBJ2-3; abundance: few; d_gene: TRBD1; CDR3aa: CASRGQAETDTQYF; CDR3nt: TGTGCCAGCAGGGGACAGGCGGAAACAGATACGCAGTATTTT
v_gene: TRBV25-1; j_gene: TRBJ2-3; abundance: .; d_gene: TRBD2; CDR3aa: CASSGSGGTSTYTQYF; CDR3nt: TGTGCCAGCAGTGGGTCGGGGGGAACCTCAACGTATACGCAGTATTTT
v_gene: TRBV2; j_gene: TRBJ1-2; abundance: .; d_gene: .; CDR3aa: CASSPGGLTSFPHGYTF; CDR3nt: TGTGCCAGCAGCCCCGGGGGACTGACATCGTTTCCGCATGGCTACACCTTC
v_gene: TRBV5-1; j_gene: TRBJ1-2; abundance: .; d_gene: TRBD1; CDR3aa: CASNPDRGIEGYTF; CDR3nt: TGCGCCAGCAACCCGGACAGGGGAATAGAAGGCTACACCTTC
v_gene: TRBV4-1; j_gene: TRBJ2-1; abundance: .; d_gene: TRBD2; CDR3aa: CASSQASTRGGAAYNEQFF; CDR3nt: TGCGCCAGCAGCCAAGCGAGTACACGGGGGGGAGCAGCTTACAATGAGCAGTTCTTC
v_gene: TRBV20-1; j_gene: TRBJ2-1; abundance: .; d_gene: TRBD2; CDR3aa: CSARDLGLADNEQFF; CDR3nt: TGCAGTGCTAGAGATTTGGGACTAGCGGACAATGAGCAGTTCTTC
v_gene: TRBV7-2; j_gene: TRBJ2-1; abundance: .; d_gene: TRBD2; CDR3aa: CASGLAGRNEQFF; CDR3nt: TGTGCCAGTGGACTAGCGGGGAGGAATGAGCAGTTCTTC
v_gene: TRBV6-1; j_gene: TRBJ2-7; abundance: once; d_gene: TRBD1; CDR3aa: CASRRTGRPPYEQYF; CDR3nt: TGTGCCAGCAGAAGGACAGGGCGTCCACCCTACGAGCAATACTTC
v_gene: TRBV2; j_gene: TRBJ2-1; abundance: .; d_gene: .; CDR3aa: CASSRRGTPTGSNEQFF; CDR3nt: TGTGCCAGCAGTAGGCGCGGGACTCCCACAGGGAGCAATGAGCAGTTCTTC
v_gene: TRBV15; j_gene: TRBJ1-1; abundance: .; d_gene: .; CDR3aa: CATSRGAHPGAEAFF; CDR3nt: TGTGCCACCAGCAGAGGCGCCCACCCAGGGGCTGAAGCTTTCTTT
v_gene: TRBV27; j_gene: TRBJ2-5; abundance: .; d_gene: TRBD1; CDR3aa: CASSLGQGKTQYF; CDR3nt: TGTGCCAGCAGTTTGGGACAGGGGAAGACCCAGTACTTC
v_gene: TRBV7-2; j_gene: TRBJ2-1; abundance: few; d_gene: .; CDR3aa: CASSAPVGEQFF; CDR3nt: TGTGCCAGCAGCGCCCCGGTAGGTGAGCAGTTCTTC
v_gene: TRBV29-1; j_gene: TRBJ2-5; abundance: few; d_gene: .; CDR3aa: CSVEEVETQYF; CDR3nt: TGCAGCGTTGAAGAAGTAGAGACCCAGTACTTC
v_gene: TRBV10-3; j_gene: TRBJ2-2; abundance: .; d_gene: .; CDR3aa: CAISESGGDTGELFF; CDR3nt: TGTGCCATCAGTGAGTCAGGCGGGGACACCGGGGAGCTGTTTTTT
v_gene: TRBV10-3; j_gene: TRBJ2-7; abundance: once; d_gene: .; CDR3aa: CAISGTEGMRPYEQYF; CDR3nt: TGTGCCATCAGCGGTACGGAGGGAATGAGACCTTACGAGCAGTACTTC
v_gene: TRBV7-2; j_gene: TRBJ2-7; abundance: .; d_gene: .; CDR3aa: CASRARFGREYEQYF; CDR3nt: TGTGCCAGCAGAGCTCGATTCGGGAGAGAATACGAGCAGTACTTC
v_gene: TRBV21-1; j_gene: TRBJ2-1; abundance: .; d_gene: .; CDR3aa: CASSKVPKHGDNEQFF; CDR3nt: TGTGCCAGCAGCAAAGTTCCAAAACATGGAGACAATGAGCAGTTCTTC
v_gene: TRBV29-1; j_gene: TRBJ2-7; abundance: .; d_gene: .; CDR3aa: CSVVRIEVGTSSYNEQYF; CDR3nt: TGCAGCGTTGTTCGTATTGAGGTAGGGACGAGCTCCTACAATGAGCAGTACTTC